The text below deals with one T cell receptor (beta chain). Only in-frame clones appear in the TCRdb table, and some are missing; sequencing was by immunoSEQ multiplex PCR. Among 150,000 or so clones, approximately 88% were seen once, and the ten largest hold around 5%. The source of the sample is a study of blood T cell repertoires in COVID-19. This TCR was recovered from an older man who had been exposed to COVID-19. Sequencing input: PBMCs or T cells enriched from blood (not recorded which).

CDR3 region: CASNEQGSYNEQFF. The CDR3 coding sequence is TGTGCCAGCAACGAACAGGGGTCATACAATGAGCAGTTCTTC. The chain links TRBV6-5 to TRBJ2-1, with 7 bases matching TRBD1. The germline V gene encodes CDR1 MNHEY and CDR2 SVGAGI. This CDR3 has 14 amino acids. Losses at the gene ends were 7 bases for V and 4 bases for J; bases not matched to a gene: 7.